This TCR beta chain derives from a study of blood T cell repertoires in COVID-19. Using immunoSEQ multiplex PCR, the repertoire was profiled, and TCRdb retains in-frame clones only, with some absent. The sample shows more than 200,000 clones, around nine tenths of them seen only once. The CDR3 has 14 residues. The germline CDR1 and CDR2 sequences are SGHTA and FQGNSA. J gave up 3 bases and V 5 bases, and 4 bases lay outside the gene matches. The source is a woman between 40 and 55 years old who had recovered from COVID-19. The rearrangement links TRBV7-2 to TRBJ1-5, with TRBD1 matching 7 bases. Sequenced: peripheral blood. CDR3 in amino acids: CASSLTGVNQPQHF. CDR3 DNA sequence: TGTGCCAGCAGCCTTACAGGGGTCAATCAGCCCCAGCATTTT.